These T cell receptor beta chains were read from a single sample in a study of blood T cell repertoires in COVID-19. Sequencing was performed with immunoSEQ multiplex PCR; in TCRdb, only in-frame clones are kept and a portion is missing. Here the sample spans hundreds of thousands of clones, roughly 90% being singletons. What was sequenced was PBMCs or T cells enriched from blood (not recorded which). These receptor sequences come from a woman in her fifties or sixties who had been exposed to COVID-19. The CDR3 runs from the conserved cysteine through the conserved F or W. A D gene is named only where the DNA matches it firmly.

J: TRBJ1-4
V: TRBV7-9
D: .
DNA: TGTGCCAGCAGCGGGCAGGCAACTAATGAAAAACTGTTTTTT
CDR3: CASSGQATNEKLFF

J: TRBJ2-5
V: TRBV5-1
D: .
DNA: TGCGCCAGCAGCTTGGTTTCAGGGGAGACCCAGTACTTC
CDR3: CASSLVSGETQYF

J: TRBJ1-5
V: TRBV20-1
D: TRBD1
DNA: TGCAGTGCTAGTCGCTTTGGGGACAGATATCAGCCCCAGCATTTT
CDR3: CSASRFGDRYQPQHF

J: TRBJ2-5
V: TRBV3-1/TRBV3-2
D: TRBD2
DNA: TGTGCCAGCAGCCGGGGGACTACACAAGAGACCCAGTACTTC
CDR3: CASSRGTTQETQYF

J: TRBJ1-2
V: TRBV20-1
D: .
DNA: TGCAGTGCTACACACAGGGTGGGCTACACCTTC
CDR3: CSATHRVGYTF

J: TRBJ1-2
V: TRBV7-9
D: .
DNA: TGTGCCAGCAGCCCATCCGGGACTGCTAACTATGGCTACACCTTC
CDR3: CASSPSGTANYGYTF

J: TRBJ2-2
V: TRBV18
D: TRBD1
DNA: TGTGCCAGCTCACAAGGGACAGCCGGGGAGCTGTTTTTT
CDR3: CASSQGTAGELFF

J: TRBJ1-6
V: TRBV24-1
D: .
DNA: TGTGCCACCAGTTATTCCAGGTCCGGGGGATTTTTCTCCTATAATTCACCCCTCCACTTT
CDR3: CATSYSRSGGFFSYNSPLHF

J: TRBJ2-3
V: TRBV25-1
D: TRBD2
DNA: TGTGCCAGCAGTGAGTCTAGCGGGGTGGATACGCAGTATTTT
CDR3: CASSESSGVDTQYF

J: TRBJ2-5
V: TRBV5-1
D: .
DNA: TGCGCCAGCAGCTTCTTTCTGACAGAAAGGCAAGAGACCCAGTACTTC
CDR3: CASSFFLTERQETQYF

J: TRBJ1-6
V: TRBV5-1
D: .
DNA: TGCGCCAGCAGTTCCTCGGAGGATTCACCCCTCCACTTT
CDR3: CASSSSEDSPLHF

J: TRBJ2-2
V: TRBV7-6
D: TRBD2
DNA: TGTGCCAGCAGTCCCAGAGGGAGGGAAGGTTCCGGGGAGCTGTTTTTT
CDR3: CASSPRGREGSGELFF

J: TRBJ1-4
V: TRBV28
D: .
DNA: TGTGCCAGCAGTTTTTCCGCAACTAATGAAAAACTGTTTTTT
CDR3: CASSFSATNEKLFF

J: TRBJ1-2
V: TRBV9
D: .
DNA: .
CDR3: CASSVATGTGVNTF

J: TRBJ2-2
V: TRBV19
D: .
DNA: TGTGCCAGTAGTATCGGCAGCGCGAACACCGGGGAGCTGTTTTTT
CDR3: CASSIGSANTGELFF

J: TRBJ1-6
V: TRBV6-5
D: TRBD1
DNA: TGTGCCAGCAGTTACGGACAGGGTTGGGGTCTGACCCTCCACTTT
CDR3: CASSYGQGWGLTLHF

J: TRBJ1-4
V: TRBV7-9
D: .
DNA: TGTGCCAGCAACCCCGGGGTACTGAACGAAAAACTGTTTTTT
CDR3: CASNPGVLNEKLFF

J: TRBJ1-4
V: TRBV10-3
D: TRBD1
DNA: TGTGCCACCGGGGGACAGAATGAAAAACTGTTTTTT
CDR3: CATGGQNEKLFF